A single sample is the source of the 6 T cell receptor beta chains below, sequenced in a study of T cells in Graves' hyperthyroidism and ophthalmopathy (dated by TCRdb to the late 2010s). Libraries were constructed by multiplex PCR. These reads were obtained on an Illumina HiSeq 2000. TCR beta CDR3 regions were amplified from RNA transcripts. The TCR CDR3 was subjected to a first round of RT-PCR using the HTBI primer set and the Qiagen OneStep RT-PCR kit. TCRdb itself trimmed the public reads at Q25 with fastp, ran MiXCR and retained productive beta chains. Rows with a matching CDR3 protein are joined into one entry that keeps the most common DNA and genes. For this sample there are fewer than 650,000 distinct CDR3 sequences; around 43% appear just once. The top ten clones comprise approximately 44% of the sample. Source material: peripheral blood or thyroid tissue (not recorded which). Receptors were obtained from an adult woman with Graves' disease, either hyperthyroidism or ophthalmopathy (not recorded which).

This chain links TRBV7-9 with TRBJ2-7, with D unclear. The CDR3 sequence is 15 residues long. The germline CDR1 and CDR2 sequences are SEHNR and FQNEAQ (reference sequence). The ends were cut back, 2 bases at V and 6 bases at J, with 17 bases in the middle. The DNA for the CDR3 is TGTGCCAGCAGCTTAACCGGGTCTCTTACGTCCGAGCAGTACTTC. Translating it yields CASSLTGSLTSEQYF.

The chain links TRBV18 to TRBJ2-5, with TRBD1 as a possible D gene (6 bases). Germline loops: CDR1 KGHSH, CDR2 LQKENI. V lost 0 bases and J lost 2, with 7 bases in between. This CDR3 comprises 14 residues. The CDR3 DNA follows: TGTGCCAGCTCACCACCCGGACAGCAAGAGACCCAGTACTTC. Protein product: CASSPPGQQETQYF.

This clonotype was picked up a small number of times. CDR3 nucleotide sequence: TGTGCCAGCAGTAAGGACAGGGGCTTCAATCAGCCCCAGCATTTT. This gives the protein CASSKDRGFNQPQHF. The chain is built from TRBV28 and TRBJ1-5, with TRBD1 matching over 9 bases. This CDR3 has 15 residues. Germline CDR1 MDHEN, CDR2 SYDVKM. V dropped 5 bases and J dropped 3; count of bases not matched to a gene: 5. The full variable domain, with the rest looked up from reference TRBV28 and TRBJ1-5, is DVKVTQSSRYLVKRTGEKVFLECVQDMDHENMFWYRQDPGLGLRLIYFSYDVKMKEKGDIPEGYSVSREKKERFSLILESASTNQTSMYLCASSKDRGFNQPQHFGDGTRLSIL.

This clonotype was found many times. The chain couples TRBV5-6 to TRBJ1-4, with unresolved D. The ends were cut back, 4 bases at V and 7 bases at J, with 14 bases in the middle. The CDR3 sequence is 14 residues long. CDR1 is SGHDT, CDR2 YYEEEE, per germline. The CDR3 DNA sequence: TGTGCCAGCAGCCTGGTTGACGTCGGTGAAAAACTGTTTTTT. This encodes CASSLVDVGEKLFF. Filled out from reference TRBV5-6 and TRBJ1-4, the complete variable domain reads DAGVTQSPTHLIKTRGQQVTLRCSPKSGHDTVSWYQQALGQGPQFIFQYYEEEERQRGNFPDRFSGHQFPNYSSELNVNALLLGDSALYLCASSLVDVGEKLFFGSGTQLSVL.

The gene calls are TRBV20-1 and TRBJ2-7, with 12 bases aligning to TRBD2. The CDR3 loop spans 14 amino acids. V trimming: 8 bases; J trimming: 5 bases; junction bases outside the gene matches: 10. The germline V gene encodes CDR1 DFQATT and CDR2 SNEGSKA (reference sequence). CDR3 amino acids: CSTETSGRFDEQYF. CDR3 in DNA: TGCAGTACCGAGACTAGCGGGAGATTTGACGAGCAGTACTTC.

This clonotype was recorded only once. The gene calls are TRBV10-3 and TRBJ1-5; 7 bases line up with TRBD1. Germline V gene data show CDR1 as ENHRY and CDR2 as SYGVKD. Losses at the gene ends were 10 bases for V and 11 bases for J; bases not matched to a gene: 11. CDR3 size: 12 residues. The CDR3 DNA reads TGTGCCACCCGACAGGGTCGGGAGACCCAGCATTTT. This codes for CATRQGRETQHF.